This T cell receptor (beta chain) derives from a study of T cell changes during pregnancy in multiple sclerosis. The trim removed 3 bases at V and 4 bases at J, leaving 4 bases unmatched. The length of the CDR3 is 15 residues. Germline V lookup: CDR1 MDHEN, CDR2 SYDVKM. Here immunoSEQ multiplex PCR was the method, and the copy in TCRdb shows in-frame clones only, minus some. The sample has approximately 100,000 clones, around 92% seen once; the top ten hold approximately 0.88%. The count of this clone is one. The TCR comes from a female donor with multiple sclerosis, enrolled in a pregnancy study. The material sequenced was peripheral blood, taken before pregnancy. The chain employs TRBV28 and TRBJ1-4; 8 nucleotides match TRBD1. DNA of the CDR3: TGTGCCAGCAGTTTCTTGACAGGGGTTAATGAAAAACTGTTTTTT. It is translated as CASSFLTGVNEKLFF.